The 13 T cell receptor beta chains reported below all come from one sample, sequenced in a study of T cells in Graves' hyperthyroidism and ophthalmopathy. Amplified TCR beta CDR3 regions came from RNA transcripts. HTBI primers drove first-round RT-PCR of the TCR CDR3. TCRdb recomputed calls from the multiplex PCR reads with MiXCR, one row per CDR3 protein. The table lists some 600,000 distinct CDR3 sequences, more than 45% of them singletons, with 8.2% in the top ten. The source material was peripheral blood or thyroid tissue (not recorded which). All receptors come from a woman aged 18-29 years with Graves' hyperthyroidism.

This clonotype was counted only a few times. CDR3 loop: CSAPGTGYNSDGYTF. As DNA, the CDR3 is TGCAGTGCCCCCGGGACAGGGTATAACAGCGATGGCTACACCTTC. This sequence joins TRBV20-1 and TRBJ1-2; TRBD1 aligns across 9 bases. Germline V gene lookup returns CDR1 DFQATT and CDR2 SNEGSKA (reference sequence). CDR3 length equals 15 residues. J lost 6 bases, V lost 6 bases, and 14 bases had no gene match.

Only a few counts were recorded for this clonotype. J is TRBJ1-3 and V is TRBV25-1, with 8 bases aligning to TRBD1. The V and J ends lost 5 bases and 0 bases, in that order; junction bases with no gene match: 9. The CDR3 loop spans 17 amino acids. CDR1 MGHDK and CDR2 SYGVNS come from the germline V gene. CDR3: CASSNSKDRASGNTIYF. The DNA of the CDR3 is TGTGCCAGCAGTAACTCCAAGGACAGGGCCTCTGGAAACACCATATATTTT.

This clonotype was seen a handful of times. This chain connects TRBV7-2 to TRBJ2-5; D possibly matches TRBD1 or TRBD2 (6 bases each). The germline V gene encodes CDR1 SGHTA and CDR2 FQGNSA. The CDR3 is 16 residues long. The V and J ends lost 5 bases and 3 bases respectively, with 19 bases between them. In DNA, the CDR3 is TGTGCCAGCAGCCCACATAGGGGGACTTCCAAAGAGACCCAGTACTTC. Protein sequence: CASSPHRGTSKETQYF.

The V and J genes are TRBV7-9 and TRBJ1-1; D is unresolved. Germline CDR1 and CDR2: SEHNR and FQNEAQ (reference sequence). The ends were cut back, 5 bases at V and 1 base at J, with 11 bases in the middle. There are 14 residues in the CDR3. CDR3 region: CASSLPGENTEAFF. In DNA, the CDR3 is TGTGCCAGCAGCCTCCCAGGAGAGAACACTGAAGCTTTCTTT.

This clonotype was found many times. The V gene is TRBV7-8, the J gene TRBJ1-1, with no clear D. V lost 3 bases to trimming and J lost 11 bases, with 10 bases between them. This CDR3 has 11 residues. Germline assignment: CDR1 SGHVS and CDR2 FQNEAQ. The CDR3 is CASSFGLVAFF. The CDR3 bases are TGTGCCAGCAGCTTCGGACTTGTCGCTTTCTTT.

V and J are TRBV24-1 and TRBJ1-2; 7 nucleotides agree with TRBD1. The germline V gene has CDR1 KGHDR and CDR2 SFDVKD. The CDR3 runs 18 residues. J gave up 5 bases and V 3 bases, and 17 bases lay outside the gene matches. The CDR3 nucleotides read TGTGCCACCAGTGATCCGGGACGCGGGGCAGGGGGGGATTATGGCTACACCTTC. It encodes CATSDPGRGAGGDYGYTF.

The gene calls are TRBV6-1 and TRBJ2-7; D unclear. The CDR3 is made up of 13 amino acids. The V gene lost 4 bases and the J gene lost 2 bases, with 9 bases spanning the gap. Germline V gene data show CDR1 as MNHNS and CDR2 as SASEGT. The CDR3 is CASSGNSAYEQYF. CDR3 in DNA: TGTGCCAGCAGTGGAAACAGCGCCTACGAGCAGTACTTC.

In its sample, this clonotype was seen many times. J is TRBJ1-2 and V is TRBV25-1, with unresolved D. This CDR3 contains 15 residues. V dropped 4 bases and J dropped 0 bases, with 12 bases sitting between them. Germline V CDR1 and CDR2: MGHDK, SYGVNS. The chain's CDR3 is CASSGPHGTNYGYTF. Written as DNA, the CDR3 is TGTGCCAGCAGTGGTCCACATGGGACTAACTATGGCTACACCTTC.

CDR3 sequence: CASLEGDGYTF. The CDR3 coding sequence is TGTGCCAGCTTGGAAGGGGATGGCTACACCTTC. The chain uses TRBV25-1 and TRBJ1-2; possibly TRBD1 for D (5 bases). This CDR3 has 11 amino acids. Per the germline V gene, CDR1 is MGHDK and CDR2 is SYGVNS. V was shortened by 8 bases and J by 6 bases, with 10 bases between the two germline ends.

This sequence joins TRBV7-2 and TRBJ1-1; D not resolved. Trimming removed 5 bases from V and 6 bases from J, with 22 bases in between. Germline V gene lookup returns CDR1 SGHTA and CDR2 FQGNSA. The CDR3 extends over 16 amino acids. Here the CDR3 DNA reads TGTGCCAGCAGCCAAGATGTGCGTCAGCAGATCCCTGAAGCTTTCTTT. It is translated as CASSQDVRQQIPEAFF. The full variable domain, in which reference TRBV7-2 and TRBJ1-1 provide the parts outside the CDR3, is GAGVSQSPSNKVTEKGKDVELRCDPISGHTALYWYRQSLGQGLEFLIYFQGNSAPDKSGLPSDRFSAERTGGSVSTLTIQRTQQEDSAVYLCASSQDVRQQIPEAFFGQGTRLTVV.

The chain links TRBV7-2 to TRBJ2-6; D is perhaps TRBD2 (5 bases). This CDR3 comprises 18 residues. CDR1 and CDR2 from the germline V gene are SGHTA and FQGNSA. V lost 1 base to trimming and J lost 3 bases, with 16 bases between them. The CDR3 nucleotides read TGTGCCAGCAGCTTAGTTTCGAGGGAAGTGTTTGGGGCCAACGTCCTGACTTTC. It encodes CASSLVSREVFGANVLTF.

With regard to this clonotype: A much larger clone differs from this one at a single base, so this may be a read error. V is TRBV29-1 and J is TRBJ1-1; D gene uncertain. Germline V CDR1 and CDR2: SQVTM, ANQGSEA. The CDR3 is 13 residues long. The CDR3 bases are TGCAGCGTTGTGGGCAGAGTGAACACTGGAGCTTTCTTT. As protein: CSVVGRVNTGAFF.

In DNA, the CDR3 is TGTGCCAGCAGTAACCGGGAGACCGGGACCCAGTACTTC. It codes for CASSNRETGTQYF. This rearrangement joins TRBV2 to TRBJ2-5, with D possibly TRBD2 on 6 matching bases. Per germline, CDR1 SNHLY and CDR2 FYNNEI. Trimming took 5 bases from V and 7 from J, leaving 14 bases between them. This CDR3 spans 13 amino acids. Filled out from reference TRBV2 and TRBJ2-5, the complete variable domain reads EPEVTQTPSHQVTQMGQEVILRCVPISNHLYFYWYRQILGQKVEFLVSFYNNEISEKSEIFDDQFSVERPDGSNFTLKIRSTKLEDSAMYFCASSNRETGTQYFGPGTRLLVL.